This T cell receptor beta chain is from a study of blood T cell repertoires in COVID-19. Study-level background: Researchers got acute and convalescent COVID-19 samples from the United States, Italy and Spain.

Authors' data handling: By means of reference gene primer amplification, nucleated cell counts were estimated. Produced via immunoSEQ multiplex PCR; TCRdb's table is partial and in-frame only. V, J and clone size reflect that table, while D and trimming were determined from the DNA. The sample holds 150,000 to 200,000 clones, about four fifths seen once. Germline CDR1 reads MNHEY; CDR2 reads SVGAGI. The CDR3 has 12 residues. V lost 7 bases, J lost 3 bases, and 10 bases lay in between. What was sequenced was peripheral blood. V and J are TRBV6-5 and TRBJ2-7, with D possibly TRBD2 on 5 matching bases. The sequence was collected from a man between 65 and 80 years old who had recovered from COVID-19. The DNA of the CDR3 is TGTGCCAGCAAAAGCGACTACTACGAGCAGTACTTC. It codes for CASKSDYYEQYF.